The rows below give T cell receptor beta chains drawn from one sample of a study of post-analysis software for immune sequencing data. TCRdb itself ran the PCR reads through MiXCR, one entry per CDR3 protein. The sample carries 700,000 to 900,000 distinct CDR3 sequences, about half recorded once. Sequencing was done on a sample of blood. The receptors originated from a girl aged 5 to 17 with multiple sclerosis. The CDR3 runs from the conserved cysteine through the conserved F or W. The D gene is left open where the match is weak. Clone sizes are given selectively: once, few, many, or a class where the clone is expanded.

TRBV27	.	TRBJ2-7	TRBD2	TGTGCCAGCAGCCCTAGCGGAGCCCCCTACGAGCAGTACTTC	CASSPSGAPYEQYF
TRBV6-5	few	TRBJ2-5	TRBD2	TGTGCCAGCAGCCCACCGACTAGCGGGAGGGAGACCCAGTACTTC	CASSPPTSGRETQYF
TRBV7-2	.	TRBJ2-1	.	TGTGCCAGCAGCTTAGGGGATCATTGGAATAGCTCCTACAATGAGCAGTTCTTC	CASSLGDHWNSSYNEQFF
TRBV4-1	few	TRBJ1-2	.	TGCGCCAGCAGCCAAGACACAGAGTTACCATATGGCTACACCTTC	CASSQDTELPYGYTF
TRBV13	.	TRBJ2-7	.	TGTGCCAGCAGCACGGGGAGAGGCGACGAGCAGTACTTC	CASSTGRGDEQYF
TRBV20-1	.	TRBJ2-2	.	TGCAGTGCTAGAGATCTCGTCACCGGGGAGCTGTTTTTT	CSARDLVTGELFF
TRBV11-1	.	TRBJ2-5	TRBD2	TGTGCCAGCAGTATGACTAGCGGGAGTAAGGAGACCCAGTACTTC	CASSMTSGSKETQYF
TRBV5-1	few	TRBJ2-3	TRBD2	TGTGCCAGCAGCTTAGGGTCTAGCGGGAGCACAGATACGCAGTATTTT	CASSLGSSGSTDTQYF
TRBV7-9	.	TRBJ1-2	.	TGTGCCAGCAGCCAACACGAGCAATCCTATGGCTACACCTTC	CASSQHEQSYGYTF
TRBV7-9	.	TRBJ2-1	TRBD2	TGTGCCAGCAGCACGGGACTAGCGGCTGCCAATGAGCAGTTCTTC	CASSTGLAAANEQFF
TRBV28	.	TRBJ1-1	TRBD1	TGTGCCAGCAGTTGGGGGGACAGGGATGCTTTCTTT	CASSWGDRDAFF
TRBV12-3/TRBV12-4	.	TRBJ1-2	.	TGTGCCAGCAGTTTGGGAAGGGGGGGAGGCTCGGATGGCTACACCTTC	CASSLGRGGGSDGYTF
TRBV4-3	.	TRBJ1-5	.	TGCGCCAGCAGCCAAGATCGCGGGGGCGCACGGCCCCAGCATTTT	CASSQDRGGARPQHF
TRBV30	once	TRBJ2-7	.	TGTGCCTGGAGTCGAACCTACGAGCAGTACTTC	CAWSRTYEQYF
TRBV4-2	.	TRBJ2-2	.	TGTGCCAGCAGCCATTCTAACACCGGGGAGCTGTTTTTT	CASSHSNTGELFF
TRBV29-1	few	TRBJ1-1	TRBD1	TGCAGCGCCGGGACAGGGGGGAACACTGAAGCTTTCTTT	CSAGTGGNTEAFF
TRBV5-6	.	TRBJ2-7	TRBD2	TGTGCCAGCAGCCGGGGTATAGCGGGCAGCTCCTACGAGCAGTACTTC	CASSRGIAGSSYEQYF
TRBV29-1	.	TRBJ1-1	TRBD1	TGCAGCGTTGAACCGAGGACAGGGGCGAACACTGAAGCTTTCTTT	CSVEPRTGANTEAFF
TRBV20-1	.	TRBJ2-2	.	TGCAGTGCTAGAGCCCCGGAAGCGAACACCGGGGAGCTGTTTTTT	CSARAPEANTGELFF
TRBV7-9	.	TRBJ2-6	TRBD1	TGTGCCAGCAGTCGCGGGACAGGGATCTCTGGGGCCAACGTCCTGACTTTC	CASSRGTGISGANVLTF
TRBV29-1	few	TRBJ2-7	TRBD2	TGCAGCGTGACCGGGACTAGCGGGACTGAGCAGTACTTC	CSVTGTSGTEQYF
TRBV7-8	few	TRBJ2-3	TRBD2	TGTGCCAGCAGCGGCCGACTAGCGCGAATGCTGGGGGATACGCAGTATTTT	CASSGRLARMLGDTQYF
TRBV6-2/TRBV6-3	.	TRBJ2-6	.	TGTGCCAGCAGATCCTCGGACGTTCGCTCTGGGGCCAACGTCCTGACTTTC	CASRSSDVRSGANVLTF
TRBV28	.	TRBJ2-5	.	TGTGCCAGCAGTAACGTCCAAGAGACCCAGTACTTC	CASSNVQETQYF
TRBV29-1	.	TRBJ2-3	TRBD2	TGCAGCGCCCGACTAGCGGCAATAAGCACAGATACGCAGTATTTT	CSARLAAISTDTQYF
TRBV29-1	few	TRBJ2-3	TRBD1	TGCAGCGCCTCACTCGGACAGGGGTTATCAGATACGCAGTATTTT	CSASLGQGLSDTQYF
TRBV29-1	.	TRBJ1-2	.	TGCAGCGCTGGAGCGGACAATGGCTACACCTTC	CSAGADNGYTF
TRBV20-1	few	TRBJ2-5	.	TGCAGTGCAACCAGGACAGCACAAGAGACCCAGTACTTC	CSATRTAQETQYF